This T cell receptor beta chain was profiled in a study of cytomegalovirus exposure and HLA in healthy donors (TCRdb year 2017). About the full investigation: An earlier analysis of 587 of the donors reported approximately 280 Gb of sequence data and 95 million to 140 million unique TCR beta sequences obtained from some 200 million T cells. Around 300 gigabases of sequencing data and 70 million to 85 million unique TCR sequences were included in an early release covering roughly 700 HLA-typed donors. Of the approximately 400 genotyped donors, about 84% fell in the genetic ancestry cluster associated with self-reported Caucasian donors. The study aimed to test whether signatures of past pathogen exposure could be identified by cataloging public T cell receptors. The study profiled the T cell repertoires of some 610 subjects by immunosequencing and related them to cytomegalovirus serostatus. In addition to the first cohort of 666 subjects, a separate validation cohort of under 150 different subjects was used. The study combined high-throughput TCR immunosequencing, statistical association of individual TCRs with disease status, and machine learning to predict cytomegalovirus infection status. A later analysis re-analyzed previously published TCR beta repertoires from 666 donors and added high-resolution HLA genotyping to study TCR occurrence patterns. The later analysis used no new phenotypic data to find candidate immune exposures, relying instead on TCR beta sequences and their occurrence across donors. To decide whether each TCR beta V gene segment behaved as functional or pseudogenic, an earlier analysis of approximately 620 of the donors relied on high-throughput TCR beta sequencing. Donor age, sex, ethnicity and CMV serostatus were compiled alongside the repertoire data. In a later genetic analysis, genome-wide SNP genotypes for about three fifths of the roughly 670 donors were used, and that subset was treated as a discovery cohort. All discovery cohort repertoires had been generated on a single sequencing platform. HLA typing included class I and class II loci at four-digit resolution. The number of donors typed differed by locus, with roughly 620-630 for A, B, C, DRB1 and DQB1, approximately 500 for DQA1, 606 for DPA1, and over 400 for DPB1. Five DR-DQ haplotypes were handled as single units for association and clustering because linkage in the cohort was strong. Among approximately 370 genotyped donors of the cohort, an average of about 240,000 unique TCR beta nucleotide sequences was sequenced per donor, of which about 20% were non-productive. What the authors observed across the whole study: Most CMV-associated TCR beta chains appeared to be HLA-restricted in a later analysis, and the HLA associations seemed to be driven largely by CMV exposure. When HLA alleles, especially DR and DQ, strongly co-occurred, TCR associations were difficult to assign to individual alleles. A few of the identified cytomegalovirus-associated TCR beta chains were confirmed in vitro to be specific for cytomegalovirus antigens. The 87-base-pair reads could not distinguish some IMGT-functional V segments, including TRBV6-2 and TRBV6-3, so those segments were excluded. According to a later analysis, parvovirus B19, influenza, CMV and Epstein-Barr virus appeared linked to several top co-occurrence clusters. Broadly in line with IMGT annotations, most TCR beta V segments showed up in productive rearrangements about 90% or about 30% of the time in an earlier analysis of about 500 of the donors. The classifier was reported to diagnose cytomegalovirus status with high specificity and sensitivity in both the original and validation cohorts. According to the authors, the approach could potentially be generalized to other disease states and immunological phenotypes. According to a later genetic analysis, donors in an Asian-associated ancestry cluster had fewer N-insertions in productive TCRs than the approximately 700-donor mean. A total of 150 or so TCR beta chains were listed by the study as associated with cytomegalovirus. A cluster of highly shared sequence variants was judged likely to represent a technical artifact of the sequencing pipeline. Correlated functional status among segregating V segments might reflect linkage disequilibrium, but an unknown experimental factor could not be ruled out. In a later analysis, TCR association rates were found to vary across HLA loci, with the most associated TCRs seen for DRB1 alleles and the fewest for HLA-C alleles. In a later analysis, some 18,000 TCR beta sequences were associated with specific HLA alleles at a false discovery rate of 0.05. A further reported finding was that TCR beta sequences accurately predicted the HLA-A and HLA-B alleles for most subjects in the first cohort. In a later analysis, HLA-associated TCR beta chains showed more clonal expansion and lower generation probabilities than non-associated chains that were equally common. About 17 rarely observed V segments, including chromosome 9 orphons, were excluded from the earlier analysis of almost 600 of the donors because counts were too low. In this cohort, only TCR beta chains were sequenced, and detectable features were limited by the absence of alpha or paired-chain data. Because HLA typing was unavailable for some donors at each locus, only the typed subset was used in association tests. Sequencing depth was assumed to be roughly uniform across donors in the presence/absence analyses, though that assumption may not hold. Across donors, most TCR sequences were observed very rarely, whereas some public TCRs were present in many individuals. In a later genetic analysis, a missense DCLRE1C variant was associated with V-gene and J-gene trimming of TCR beta chains, and the association was replicated in an independent cohort. Immune exposure information for the cohort was limited to CMV serostatus.

The library was built by means of the immunoSEQ multiplex PCR assay. For the multiplex PCR, a mixture combining 60 forward primers for TCR Vbeta segments and 13 reverse primers for TCR Jbeta segments was used. A multiplex PCR assay on genomic DNA amplified the CDR3 region of rearranged TCR beta genes. The amplified TCR beta libraries were sequenced on the Illumina HiSeq System as 87-base-pair reads. Processing in the source paper ran as follows. A later analysis tallied 75 million to 85 million unique TCR beta chains across the 640 or so repertoires, and approximately 11 million of those chains were shared by two or more donors. To remove PCR and sequencing errors, raw reads were error-corrected and collapsed into unique sequences using a nearest-neighbor algorithm that merged closely related sequences. To assign V, D and J gene segments, CDR3 sequences were aligned to IMGT reference sequences. Each retained sequence needed at least a six-nucleotide match to both a V gene segment and a J gene segment. Rearrangements were classified as productive when the CDR3 lacked stop codons and remained in frame with V and J, and all other rearrangements were classified as non-productive. CDR3 was defined according to IMGT convention as the region running from the second conserved V-encoded cysteine to the conserved J-encoded phenylalanine. The earlier analysis of some 540 of the donors excluded any sequence lacking an unambiguous match to a single V gene segment. In an earlier analysis of roughly 500 of the donors, V segments were called functional above 56.7% productive rearrangements and were called segregating when the between-donor standard deviation exceeded 5%. A statistical classification framework was developed to diagnose cytomegalovirus status using the catalog of TCR beta chain sequences. In a later analysis, TCR nucleotide sequences were compared against IMGT/GENE-DB human TR gene sequences so that V and J genes could be assigned. A later analysis assigned CDR3 sequences and most-parsimonious VDJ recombination scenarios with the TCRdist pipeline. In a later analysis, every TCR beta chain was defined by the combination of its CDR3 amino acid sequence and its V-gene family, and reads without a unique V-gene family were dropped. A later analysis removed 592 highly shared, low-generation-probability nucleotide sequences to deal with suspected cross-contamination and a sequencing artifact. In a later analysis, a clonal expansion index for each public chain was calculated from normalized within-repertoire ranks of inferred template counts. In a later analysis, generation probabilities were computed using a VDJ recombination model fitted to out-of-frame rearrangements, and the results were checked against IGoR. Hypergeometric tests were used in a later analysis to score TCR-TCR, TCR-HLA and TCR-CMV co-occurrence, with a repertoire-size bias correction applied to the TCR pairs. To estimate false discovery rates, a later analysis permuted the HLA or CMV assignments 20 times. In a later analysis, co-occurring TCRs were grouped using DBSCAN, with TCRdist sequence similarity added in when clustering inside HLA-allele-positive subsets. Repertoires with fewer than 30,000 or more than 120,000 public chains, plus five repertoires with anomalous nucleotide sharing, were excluded from co-occurrence clustering. Entries here come from immuneACCESS through TCRdb and include only in-frame sequences with V and J called. Some clones fail to appear in such tables; in the studies checked, an unresolved V gene covers under half of the shortfall, and the cause of the remainder is unknown. The DNA gave D and trimming, while V, J and clone size come from that table. The sample table shows fewer than 50,000 clones, and about 66% are seen once. 18% of the sample belongs to the ten largest clones.

Reading the germline V gene gives CDR1 SGHTA and CDR2 FQGNSA. The CDR3 holds 15 amino acids from the cysteine to the phenylalanine. The DNA shown is the 45-base CDR3, in frame from base 1. Trimmed from V: 5 bases; trimmed from J: 8 bases; junction bases lacking a gene match: 7. The cohort comprised more than 550 healthy bone marrow donors. At the time of sampling, every cohort member was nominally healthy, though immune exposures that went unrecorded were likely present. The donor tested CMV seropositive, placing the donor among the 250 to 300 seropositive members of the cohort. A peripheral blood sample was collected from each donor, and TCR beta sequencing was performed on peripheral blood mononuclear cells. The Qiagen DNeasy Blood Extraction Kit was used to extract genomic DNA from the blood cell samples. This clone has just a few counts. Its recognized antigen is unknown. No much larger clone is present one base from it, and per-base qualities are unavailable.

This sequence was found in a man aged 45 to 65 in good health and CMV-seropositive. This receptor chain uses TRBV7-2 and TRBJ1-6, with 9 middle bases fitting TRBD1. Sample: PBMCs. The sequenced DNA is TGTGCCAGCAGCCCTTGGACAGGGGAGGATTCACCCCTCCACTTT. Its translation is CASSPWTGEDSPLHF. When the CDR3 is completed using the reference TRBV7-2 and TRBJ1-6 genes on either side, the full variable domain is GAGVSQSPSNKVTEKGKDVELRCDPISGHTALYWYRQSLGQGLEFLIYFQGNSAPDKSGLPSDRFSAERTGGSVSTLTIQRTQQEDSAVYLCASSPWTGEDSPLHFGNGTRLTVT.